The source of this T cell receptor beta chain is a study of T cells in Graves' hyperthyroidism and ophthalmopathy. V was trimmed by 2 bases and J by 7 bases, leaving 15 bases between them. The germline CDR1 and CDR2 sequences are LGHDT and YNNKEL (reference sequence). The CDR3 consists of 14 residues. This clonotype was seen ten or more times. TCR beta CDR3 region amplification was performed from RNA transcripts. First-round RT-PCR with HTBI primers amplified the TCR CDR3 region. From the multiplex PCR reads, TCRdb called clonotypes with MiXCR, one entry per CDR3 protein. The sample has around 350,000 distinct CDR3 sequences; around 15% are singletons.

The V call is TRBV3-1, the J call TRBJ2-7; D gene uncertain. The material sequenced was blood. The receptor comes from a woman aged 55 to 70 with Graves' ophthalmopathy. CDR3 in amino acids: CASSQPRRPREQYF. CDR3 DNA sequence: TGTGCCAGCAGCCAACCCCGGCGGCCGCGGGAGCAGTACTTC.